The table lists the clone carrying this T cell receptor (beta chain) with many counts. The entry originates in a study of human T cells and chemical hapten exposure. Regarding time point: healthy volunteer bleed at 2 weeks. Unfractionated whole blood was the source of the extracted total RNA. With 4 bases clipped from V and 7 bases from J, the junction kept 13 bases outside the gene matches. The CDR3 is 16 residues long. Looked up from germline, CDR1 is LGHDT and CDR2 is YNNKEL (reference sequence). TCRdb independently ran MiXCR on the RACE reads; one entry per CDR3 protein. The profile shows around 130,000 distinct CDR3 sequences, roughly 9.5% of them singletons.

V gene TRBV3-1 combines with J gene TRBJ2-5, with TRBD1 identical over 9 bases. Material: whole blood. This TCR derives from a male donor in good health. Some clones in this sample may be carry-over from other donors' samples. The CDR3 DNA is TGTGCCAGCAGCCTTCCGGGACAGGGAGTGAGTTGGACCCAGTACTTC. Encoded protein: CASSLPGQGVSWTQYF.